Presented here are 18 T cell receptor beta chains from one specimen sequenced in a study of blood T cells in healthy people across ages. A second roughly 6 to 11 cycle PCR used barcoded and J-beta primers. MiXCR was run by TCRdb on the 5' RACE reads, yielding one entry per CDR3 protein. The sample lists 650,000 to 950,000 distinct CDR3 sequences, 40% to 50% occurring once. Sequenced: blood. These receptors came from a man between 60 and 75 years old in good health.

This clonotype was counted once. The junction shows a germline mismatch at one end, possibly a read error. The V call is TRBV7-2, the J call TRBJ1-5; D call uncertain. CDR3 length: 12 amino acids. The germline V gene encodes CDR1 SGHTA and CDR2 FQGNSA. Here the CDR3 DNA reads TGTGCCGGCAGCTTTCCGAATCAGCCCCAGCATTTT. The encoded protein is CAGSFPNQPQHF.

The gene calls are TRBV27 and TRBJ1-6; D gene unclear. The CDR3 loop spans 14 amino acids. The V gene's germline CDR1 is MNHEY and CDR2 SMNVEV (reference sequence). Trimming shortened V by 9 bases and J by 0 bases, and 9 bases separated the two germline ends. The CDR3 loop reads CARSTFSYNSPLHF. CDR3 sequence (DNA): TGTGCCAGAAGTACGTTCTCCTATAATTCACCCCTCCACTTT.

The J gene is TRBJ1-5, the V gene TRBV28, with TRBD1 as a possible D gene (5 bases). The V gene's germline CDR1 is MDHEN and CDR2 SYDVKM. The CDR3 length is 15 residues. The ends were cut back, 2 bases at V and 3 bases at J, with 11 bases in the middle. For the CDR3, the DNA is TGTGCCAGCAGTTTAAGACAGTGCCCCAATCAGCCCCAGCATTTT. This translates into CASSLRQCPNQPQHF.

V usage is TRBV27 and J usage is TRBJ2-5, with 12 bases that match TRBD2. The J call may be wrong; the DNA end is better matched by TRBJ2-7. Germline lookup yields CDR1 MNHEY and CDR2 SMNVEV (reference sequence). The CDR3 is 17 residues long. The CDR3 nucleotides read TGTGCCAGCAGTTTAAATCCCCTAGCGGGGGGGCCGTACGAGCAGTACTTC. It yields the protein CASSLNPLAGGPYEQYF.

V and J are TRBV5-1 and TRBJ2-1; D is perhaps TRBD1 or TRBD2 (6 bases each). This CDR3 comprises 13 residues. Per the germline V gene, CDR1 is SGHRS and CDR2 is YFSETQ. Trimming removed 5 bases from V and 7 bases from J, with 13 bases in between. The CDR3 is CASSMGGSNEQFF. CDR3 DNA sequence: TGCGCCAGCAGTATGGGGGGCTCGAATGAGCAGTTCTTC.

The table lists this clonotype with a few counts. The gene calls are TRBV25-1 and TRBJ2-3; 11 nucleotides align to TRBD2. Germline trimming cut 7 bases from V and 7 bases from J; bases unmatched to any gene: 10. Germline V CDR1 and CDR2: MGHDK, SYGVNS. There are 15 residues in the CDR3. The CDR3 nucleotides read TGTGCCAGCACCAGGACTAGCGGGTCCATATATACGCAGTATTTT. Translating gives CASTRTSGSIYTQYF.

V and J are TRBV18 and TRBJ2-1, with 8 nucleotides matching TRBD2. The germline V gene has CDR1 KGHSH and CDR2 LQKENI. This CDR3 contains 18 residues. The J segment lost 0 bases and the V segment lost 6 bases, leaving 13 bases of the junction unmatched. Here the CDR3 DNA reads TGTGCCAGCTCGTTCAGAACGGGCGGGGGGCGCTCCTACAATGAGCAGTTCTTC. Its translation is CASSFRTGGGRSYNEQFF.

The CDR3 nucleotides are TGTGCCAGCAGCCAAGAAGGGAGATCCTACAATGAGCAGTTCTTC. It specifies CASSQEGRSYNEQFF. The chain joins TRBV4-2 to TRBJ2-1, with D perhaps TRBD2 (5 bases). Germline V CDR1 and CDR2: LGHNA, YNFKEQ. There are 15 residues in the CDR3. V gave up 0 bases and J gave up 1 base, with 7 bases separating them.

The V gene is TRBV12-3 or TRBV12-4, the J gene TRBJ2-3; 8 bases are a match to TRBD1. Trimming at V came to 6 bases and at J to 0 bases, leaving 8 bases not matched to a gene. The CDR3 has 16 residues. In DNA, the CDR3 is TGTGCCAGCAGAACGACAGGGGAGGCTAGCACAGATACGCAGTATTTT. Protein sequence: CASRTTGEASTDTQYF.

The rearrangement joins TRBV14 to TRBJ2-1; D is possibly TRBD2 (7 bases). The length of the CDR3 is 19 residues. Germline loops: CDR1 SGHDN, CDR2 FVKESK. Deletions cut 1 base from V and 8 bases from J, with 27 bases between. CDR3 protein: CASSQARGRGRDNMYEQFF. As DNA, the CDR3 is TGTGCCAGCAGCCAAGCCCGGGGGCGGGGGAGGGATAATATGTATGAGCAGTTCTTC.

The genes are TRBV20-1 and TRBJ2-3, with 8 nucleotides matching TRBD2. Germline CDR1 is DFQATT and CDR2 is SNEGSKA (reference sequence). Trimming cost V 3 bases and J 1 base; bases outside gene matches: 3. CDR3 length: 14 residues. The DNA for the CDR3 is TGCAGTGCTAGCGGGAGGGTGGGCACAGATACGCAGTATTTT. It yields the protein CSASGRVGTDTQYF.

This clonotype showed up just a few times. This chain uses TRBV4-1 with TRBJ1-6; D is uncertain. CDR1 is MGHRA and CDR2 is YSYEKL in the germline V gene. This CDR3 has 16 amino acids. V was cut by 0 bases and J by 5 bases, with 11 bases left in between. In DNA, the CDR3 is TGCGCCAGCAGCCAAGAGGACCCGGCCAATAATTCACCCCTCCACTTT. It translates to CASSQEDPANNSPLHF.

The chain joins TRBV13 to TRBJ2-7; D possibly corresponds to TRBD1 (5 bases). The germline V and J ends were trimmed by 5 bases and 0 bases, with 14 bases remaining between them. This CDR3 contains 15 residues. The germline CDR1 and CDR2 sequences are PRHDT and FYEKMQ (reference sequence). CDR3 nucleotides: TGTGCCAGCAGCCCTCCAACAGGCCGCTCCTACGAGCAGTACTTC. Translated: CASSPPTGRSYEQYF.

As for this clonotype: Sequence at one end of the junction differs from germline and may be a read error. The chain is built from TRBV27 and TRBJ1-2; D might be TRBD1 (6 bases). Germline-derived CDR1 and CDR2 are MNHEY and SMNVEV (reference sequence). The CDR3 contains 14 residues. This CDR3 is CASSPRTENYGNTF. DNA for the CDR3: TGTGCCAGCAGTCCCCGGACAGAAAACTATGGCAACACCTTC.

The rearrangement links TRBV20-1 to TRBJ2-5; D call uncertain. Trimming removed 3 bases at V and 5 bases at J, with 10 bases between. Per germline, CDR1 DFQATT and CDR2 SNEGSKA (reference sequence). The length of the CDR3 is 12 residues. The CDR3: CSASGRRETQYF. The CDR3 region has the DNA TGCAGTGCTAGTGGCCGACGGGAGACCCAGTACTTC.

The chain links TRBV6-1 to TRBJ2-3, with D possibly being TRBD1 or TRBD2 (5 bases each). CDR1 and CDR2 (germline): MNHNS, SASEGT. V was trimmed by 5 bases and J by 2 bases, leaving 20 bases between them. This CDR3 contains 17 residues. The CDR3 DNA sequence: TGTGCCAGCAGTAGATTCGGGGCCGACCAAATCACAGATACGCAGTATTTT. It codes for CASSRFGADQITDTQYF.

The rearrangement uses TRBV6-5 and TRBJ2-3; D tentatively fits TRBD1 or TRBD2 (6 bases each). There are 11 residues in the CDR3. The V and J ends lost 6 bases and 12 bases respectively, with 13 bases between them. Germline V gene data show CDR1 as MNHEY and CDR2 as SVGAGI. CDR3 in DNA: TGTGCCAGCAGCAAGGGGGGTCCCCAGTATTTT. Protein: CASSKGGPQYF.

The J gene is TRBJ1-6, the V gene TRBV12-3 or TRBV12-4, with 9 bases identical to TRBD1. Germline trimming cut 6 bases from V and 10 bases from J; bases unmatched to any gene: 10. This CDR3 spans 15 amino acids. CDR3 bases: TGTGCCAGCAGCCGTCCGACAGGGGGACGATCACCCCTCCACTTT. Amino acid sequence: CASSRPTGGRSPLHF.